This T cell receptor (beta chain) was obtained from a study of T cell responses to AZD1222 COVID-19 vaccine. Method: immunoSEQ multiplex PCR; TCRdb's copy keeps in-frame clones and lacks some. Among some 130,000 clones listed, just under 95% were seen once. This clone was recorded only once. The sequences come from peripheral blood, collected 28 days after the second AZD1222 dose. The receptor's source is an adult who received the AZD1222 COVID-19 vaccine.

DNA of the CDR3: TGTGCCAGCAGGGGGACGGCTACCTGGGTAGAGACCCAGTACTTC. This encodes CASRGTATWVETQYF. The chain uses TRBV6-5 and TRBJ2-5; perhaps D is TRBD1 or TRBD2 (5 bases each). The V and J ends lost 6 bases and 4 bases respectively, with 18 bases between them. Germline V gene sequence: CDR1 MNHEY, CDR2 SVGAGI. This CDR3 contains 15 residues.